This TCR beta chain was identified in a study of identical twins. Study findings and constraints: Invariant MAIT and iNKT cells may have partly biased zero-insertion analyses. Researchers reported excess low generation probability among twin-shared out-of-frame alpha sequences.

The donors were all healthy and Caucasian. This clonotype was detected ten times or more. Its target is unknown. Template switching added a universal primer binding site, and final cDNA carried unique molecular identifiers. Each CDR3 protein gets one entry after TCRdb re-called the 5' RACE reads with MiXCR. The data contain 750,000 to 950,000 distinct CDR3 sequences, over 9% of them singletons. These data also formed part of another study, on yellow fever vaccine responses in identical twins.

Source material: PBMCs. The origin of this receptor is a young woman in good health.

CDR3 loop: CASSVRRADTEAFF. Written as DNA, the CDR3 is TGCGCCAGCAGTGTTCGCAGGGCGGACACTGAAGCTTTCTTT. This chain links TRBV10-1 with TRBJ1-1, with D possibly TRBD1 on 5 matching bases. This CDR3 spans 14 amino acids. V was trimmed by 4 bases and J by 3 bases, leaving 12 bases between them. CDR1 is WNHNN and CDR2 is SYGVQD in the germline V gene (reference sequence).